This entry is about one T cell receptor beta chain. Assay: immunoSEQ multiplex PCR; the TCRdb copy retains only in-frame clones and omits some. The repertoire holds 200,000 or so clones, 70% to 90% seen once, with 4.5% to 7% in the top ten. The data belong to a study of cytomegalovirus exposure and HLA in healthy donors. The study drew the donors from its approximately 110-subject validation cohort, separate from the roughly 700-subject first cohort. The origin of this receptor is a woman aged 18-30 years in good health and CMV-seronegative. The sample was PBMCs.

Here the CDR3 DNA reads TGTGCCAGCAGTGAGGTACGGGGCAGGGAAAATGAGCAGTTCTTC. Residues: CASSEVRGRENEQFF. The genes are TRBV5-6 and TRBJ2-1, with D perhaps matching TRBD1 or TRBD2 (5 bases each). Germline loops: CDR1 SGHDT, CDR2 YYEEEE. The CDR3 consists of 15 residues. Trimming took 5 bases from V and 7 from J, leaving 19 bases between them. The whole variable domain, remainder taken from reference TRBV5-6 and TRBJ2-1, is DAGVTQSPTHLIKTRGQQVTLRCSPKSGHDTVSWYQQALGQGPQFIFQYYEEEERQRGNFPDRFSGHQFPNYSSELNVNALLLGDSALYLCASSEVRGRENEQFFGPGTRLTVL.